This TCR beta chain was identified in a study of identical twins. Concerning this clonotype itself: Its specificity is not known.

This CDR3 region has 13 residues. The germline V gene encodes CDR1 DFQATT and CDR2 SNEGSKA (reference sequence). With 7 bases clipped from V and 1 base from J, the junction kept 6 bases outside the gene matches. Overall study findings and caveats: Without tracking the same donors, conclusions rested on cross-sectional statistical analysis. Partial confounding of zero-insertion analyses by invariant MAIT and iNKT cells was possible. Out-of-frame sharing of TCR alpha in monozygotic twins was underestimated by models.

There were only healthy Caucasians among the donors. TCRdb analysed the 5' RACE reads with MiXCR anew, one entry per CDR3 protein. The data contain roughly 1.6 million distinct CDR3 sequences, around 29% of them seen just once; the ten biggest clones take up about 0.27%. Sequences were obtained from cord blood. The chain combines TRBV20-1 with TRBJ2-7, with TRBD2 matching 8 bases. The source is a newborn girl in good health. The CDR3, as DNA: TGCAGTGATAAAACTAGCGGATCCTACGAGCAGTACTTC. As protein: CSDKTSGSYEQYF.